What follows are 32 T cell receptor beta chains derived from one specimen sequenced in a study of blood T cell repertoires in COVID-19. Generated by immunoSEQ multiplex PCR, the TCRdb table keeps only in-frame clones and is missing some. The data contain 120,000 or so clones, about four fifths of them seen just once; the ten biggest clones take up 16%. The sequenced material came from peripheral blood. Receptor source: a man in his sixties with active or convalescent COVID-19.

This clone is a singleton in its sample. The J gene is TRBJ1-6, the V gene TRBV19, with TRBD1 matching over 9 bases. The CDR3 length is 13 residues. Looked up from germline, CDR1 is LNHDA and CDR2 is SQIVND (reference sequence). The chain's CDR3 is CASRDRELSPLHF. In DNA form, the CDR3 reads TGTGCGTCAAGGGACAGGGAGCTTTCACCCCTCCACTTT. Complete variable domain (other parts from reference TRBV19 and TRBJ1-6): DGGITQSPKYLFRKEGQNVTLSCEQNLNHDAMYWYRQDPGQGLRLIYYSQIVNDFQKGDIAEGYSVSREKKESFPLTVTSAQKNPTAFYLCASRDRELSPLHFGNGTRLTVT.

In this sample, this clone turned up a few times. V is TRBV3-1 (or the pseudogene TRBV3-2) and J is TRBJ1-1, with no clear D. This CDR3 comprises 13 residues. V was pared by 3 bases and J by 2 bases, with 7 bases between. The germline V gene has CDR1 LGHDT and CDR2 YNNKEL (reference sequence). The CDR3 loop is CASSHTLNTEAFF. CDR3 nucleotides: TGTGCCAGCAGCCACACCCTAAACACTGAAGCTTTCTTT.

This clone was counted a few times. In DNA form, the CDR3 reads TGTGCCAGCAGCTTAGATGGGACTAGCGTTTCCGAGCAGTACTTC. Protein: CASSLDGTSVSEQYF. J is TRBJ2-7 and V is TRBV7-7; 10 bases match TRBD2. After removal of 1 base from V and 6 bases from J, the junction contained 6 bases not matched to a gene. CDR1 and CDR2 (germline): SSHAT, FNYEAQ (reference sequence). The CDR3 totals 15 residues.

The CDR3 loop reads CASSLSPGLAGSPEGNEQFF. In DNA form, the CDR3 reads TGTGCCAGCAGCTTATCCCCGGGACTAGCGGGATCCCCCGAGGGGAATGAGCAGTTCTTC. This sequence joins TRBV7-3 and TRBJ2-1, with TRBD2 matching over 13 bases. This CDR3 contains 20 residues. Germline assignment: CDR1 SGHTA and CDR2 FQGTGA. With 2 bases clipped from V and 7 bases from J, the junction kept 17 bases outside the gene matches. Based on the CDR3 plus reference TRBV7-3 and TRBJ2-1, the full variable domain is GAGVSQTPSNKVTEKGKYVELRCDPISGHTALYWYRQSLGQGPEFLIYFQGTGAADDSGLPNDRFFAVRPEGSVSTLKIQRTERGDSAVYLCASSLSPGLAGSPEGNEQFFGPGTRLTVL.

This chain connects TRBV7-2 to TRBJ1-1; no reliable D call. V lost 2 bases and J 6 bases, leaving 16 bases between the germline ends. Looked up from germline, CDR1 is SGHTA and CDR2 is FQGNSA. This CDR3 is built from 15 residues. In DNA form, the CDR3 reads TGTGCCAGCAGCTTAAATTATTTCCCGCGCCCTGAAGCTTTCTTT. Translated: CASSLNYFPRPEAFF.

The rearrangement uses TRBV28 and TRBJ1-2, with 7 bases aligning to TRBD1. After removal of 4 bases from V and 3 bases from J, the junction contained 8 bases not matched to a gene. Germline CDR1 reads MDHEN; CDR2 reads SYDVKM. This CDR3 region has 15 residues. The DNA of the CDR3 is TGTGCCAGCAGTTCGCCCCGACAGGGACACTATGGCTACACCTTC. It codes for CASSSPRQGHYGYTF.

The rearrangement joins TRBV5-4 to TRBJ2-2, with D possibly TRBD2 on 6 matching bases. The V end lost 0 bases, the J end lost 6 bases, and 9 bases lay between the germline ends. The CDR3 totals 14 residues. From germline, CDR1 is SGHNT and CDR2 YYREEE (reference sequence). The CDR3 region is CASSLVGSAGELFF. The CDR3 DNA sequence: TGTGCCAGCAGCTTGGTCGGGAGCGCCGGGGAGCTGTTTTTT.

The gene calls are TRBV7-8 and TRBJ2-7, with D perhaps TRBD2 (5 bases). Trimming stripped 2 bases from V and 4 bases from J, with 15 bases between. The length of the CDR3 is 15 residues. Germline V gene sequence: CDR1 SGHVS, CDR2 FQNEAQ. CDR3 sequence: CASSLFSAESYEQYF. DNA for the CDR3: TGTGCCAGCAGCTTATTTTCAGCGGAGTCATACGAGCAGTACTTC.

The V gene is TRBV7-2, the J gene TRBJ2-7, with 8 nucleotides matching TRBD1. Germline CDR1 and CDR2: SGHTA and FQGNSA. The CDR3 has 15 residues. V lost 0 bases to trimming and J lost 6 bases; unmatched junction nucleotides: 7. As DNA, the CDR3 is TGTGCCAGCAGCTTAGCCCTCGGACAGGGTCCCGAGCAGTACTTC. Translated: CASSLALGQGPEQYF.

In its sample, this clone was seen once. The genes are TRBV18 and TRBJ2-3; 12 bases are a match to TRBD1. From germline, CDR1 is KGHSH and CDR2 LQKENI. The J segment lost 7 bases and the V segment lost 2 bases, leaving 10 bases of the junction unmatched. CDR3 length: 17 amino acids. The CDR3 DNA sequence: TGTGCCAGCTCACCAAGTCCGGGACAGGGGGCGTCTAATACGCAGTATTTT. Translation gives CASSPSPGQGASNTQYF.

The V and J genes are TRBV2 and TRBJ2-1; 15 nucleotides agree with TRBD2. The ends lost 6 bases at V and 9 bases at J; junction bases unmatched: 3. Germline-derived CDR1 and CDR2 are SNHLY and FYNNEI. There are 14 residues in the CDR3. DNA for the CDR3: TGTGCCAGCAGCGGGACTAGCGGGAGGAGTGAGCAGTTCTTC. It is translated as CASSGTSGRSEQFF.

V and J are TRBV27 and TRBJ2-2; D is unresolved. Trimming removed 8 bases from V and 5 bases from J, with 9 bases in between. CDR3 length equals 12 residues. The germline V gene has CDR1 MNHEY and CDR2 SMNVEV (reference sequence). As DNA, the CDR3 is TGTGCCAGCGCGCCGGTTACCGGGGAGCTGTTTTTT. Amino acid sequence: CASAPVTGELFF.

Comment on this clone: The junction shows a germline mismatch at one end, possibly a read error. The J gene is TRBJ1-1, the V gene TRBV7-9; unclear D gene. CDR1 SEHNR and CDR2 FQNEAQ come from the germline V gene (reference sequence). CDR3 length: 11 residues. The CDR3 loop reads CASSFLEPSTF. The CDR3 nucleotides are TGTGCCAGCAGCTTTTTAGAACCTTCAACGTTT.

This clone has a single count. The chain couples TRBV5-1 to TRBJ2-3; 10 positions agree with TRBD2. CDR1 and CDR2 from the germline V gene are SGHRS and YFSETQ. The V and J ends lost 4 bases and 4 bases, in that order; junction bases with no gene match: 9. The CDR3 is 16 residues long. DNA of the CDR3: TGCGCCAGCAGCCTGAGCGGGAGGGCCCTCGCAGATACGCAGTATTTT. It yields the protein CASSLSGRALADTQYF. The full variable domain, rest sourced from reference TRBV5-1 and TRBJ2-3, is KAGVTQTPRYLIKTRGQQVTLSCSPISGHRSVSWYQQTPGQGLQFLFEYFSETQRNKGNFPGRFSGRQFSNSRSEMNVSTLELGDSALYLCASSLSGRALADTQYFGPGTRLTVL.

The rearrangement links TRBV29-1 to TRBJ2-5; 8 bases are a match to TRBD1. CDR1 is SQVTM, CDR2 ANQGSEA, per germline. The CDR3 covers 15 residues. V lost 6 bases and J lost 5; bases outside the gene matches: 14. The CDR3 sequence: CSVGGRRQGYETQYF. The DNA of the CDR3 is TGCAGCGTCGGAGGTCGTAGACAGGGGTATGAGACCCAGTACTTC.

This sequence joins TRBV6-5 and TRBJ1-5; 8 bases map to TRBD1. This CDR3 region has 13 residues. The V segment lost 7 bases and the J segment 7 bases; nucleotides outside the gene matches: 6. Germline-derived CDR1 and CDR2 are MNHEY and SVGAGI. The chain's CDR3 is CASTPQGGQPQHF. DNA for the CDR3: TGTGCCAGCACCCCACAGGGGGGACAGCCCCAGCATTTT.

V usage is TRBV28 and J usage is TRBJ1-6; TRBD1 aligns across 7 bases. This CDR3 spans 15 amino acids. J was trimmed by 7 bases and V by 7 bases; bases with no gene match: 10. Germline lookup yields CDR1 MDHEN and CDR2 SYDVKM. CDR3 DNA sequence: TGTGCCAGCAACTATCCCGGGACAGACAATTCACCCCTCCACTTT. Its translation: CASNYPGTDNSPLHF.

J is TRBJ2-1 and V is TRBV6-6; 8 positions agree with TRBD2. The germline CDR1 and CDR2 sequences are MNHNY and SVGAGI (reference sequence). J lost 5 bases, V lost 7 bases, and 10 bases had no gene match. There are 15 residues in the CDR3. CDR3 amino acids: CASTPMIAGNNEQFF. CDR3 nucleotide sequence: TGTGCCAGCACCCCTATGATAGCGGGAAACAATGAGCAGTTCTTC.

The rearrangement uses TRBV5-6 and TRBJ2-7, with unresolved D. CDR3 size: 12 residues. V gave up 2 bases and J gave up 2 bases, with 5 bases separating them. Germline assignment: CDR1 SGHDT and CDR2 YYEEEE. The CDR3 sequence: CASSFSAYEQYF. CDR3 bases: TGTGCCAGCAGCTTTTCGGCCTACGAGCAGTACTTC.

This rearrangement joins TRBV6-7 to TRBJ2-2, with D tentatively TRBD2 (5 bases). TRBV6-7 is recorded as an ORF, its role being uncertain. The CDR3 contains 15 residues. The V and J ends lost 5 bases and 5 bases respectively, with 15 bases between them. CDR3 nucleotides: TGTGCCAGCAGTCAAGGGCCCTGGGAGACCGGGGAGCTGTTTTTT. Its protein is CASSQGPWETGELFF.

V and J are TRBV19 and TRBJ2-6, with TRBD1 matching over 7 bases. The CDR3 spans 16 residues. Germline lookup yields CDR1 LNHDA and CDR2 SQIVND (reference sequence). After removal of 9 bases from V and 0 bases from J, the junction contained 8 bases not matched to a gene. CDR3 sequence: CASQTGFPSGANVLTF. For the CDR3, the DNA is TGTGCCAGCCAGACAGGGTTTCCCTCTGGGGCCAACGTCCTGACTTTC.

This clone was detected only a few times. CDR3 protein: CASSLATGRQNSPLHF. DNA for the CDR3: TGTGCCAGCAGTTTAGCAACGGGGAGGCAGAATTCACCCCTCCACTTT. This sequence joins TRBV28 and TRBJ1-6; D gene ambiguous. V lost 2 bases and J lost 7, with 15 bases in between. The CDR3 length is 16 residues. CDR1 MDHEN and CDR2 SYDVKM come from the germline V gene.

The rearrangement uses TRBV7-9 and TRBJ2-1; 7 bases fit TRBD2. Trimming cost V 5 bases and J 9 bases; bases outside gene matches: 10. Germline V gene sequence: CDR1 SEHNR, CDR2 FQNEAQ (reference sequence). The CDR3 sequence is 14 residues long. The CDR3 DNA is TGTGCCAGCAGCCTGATGGCGGGAGACAGTGAGCAGTTCTTC. It specifies CASSLMAGDSEQFF. The complete variable domain, with remaining parts taken from reference TRBV7-9 and TRBJ2-1, reads DTGVSQNPRHKITKRGQNVTFRCDPISEHNRLYWYRQTLGQGPEFLTYFQNEAQLEKSRLLSDRFSAERPKGSFSTLEIQRTEQGDSAMYLCASSLMAGDSEQFFGPGTRLTVL.

J is TRBJ2-1 and V is TRBV29-1; 10 positions match TRBD1. Germline assignment: CDR1 SQVTM and CDR2 ANQGSEA. CDR3 size: 15 residues. Trimming cost V 0 bases and J 6 bases; bases outside gene matches: 5. In nucleotides, the CDR3 is TGCAGCGTTGAAGAGACTAGGACAGGGGGCAATGAGCAGTTCTTC. Translating it yields CSVEETRTGGNEQFF.

This chain uses TRBV9 with TRBJ2-5; 10 nucleotides line up with TRBD2. J gave up 4 bases and V 0 bases, and 3 bases lay outside the gene matches. CDR1 is SGDLS and CDR2 is YYNGEE in the germline V gene. This CDR3 has 15 amino acids. The CDR3 loop reads CASSVVAGGGETQYF. The CDR3 DNA follows: TGTGCCAGCAGCGTAGTAGCGGGAGGCGGAGAGACCCAGTACTTC.

This chain uses TRBV9 with TRBJ2-5; D is unclear. V was pared by 0 bases and J by 5 bases, with 5 bases between. The CDR3 length is 12 residues. CDR1 is SGDLS and CDR2 is YYNGEE in the germline V gene. CDR3 amino acids: CASSVGRETQYF. DNA of the CDR3: TGTGCCAGCAGCGTAGGTCGGGAGACCCAGTACTTC.

CDR3 sequence reads: CASYLNRGTDHNQPQHF. DNA for the CDR3: TGTGCCAGCTATTTGAATAGGGGGACGGACCACAATCAGCCCCAGCATTTT. The chain uses TRBV7-9 and TRBJ1-5; TRBD1 is a possible D gene (6 bases). Germline assignment: CDR1 SEHNR and CDR2 FQNEAQ (reference sequence). Trimming pared 8 bases from V and 3 bases from J, leaving 23 bases between. The CDR3 runs 17 residues. The variable domain in full, with the rest retrieved from reference TRBV7-9 and TRBJ1-5, is DTGVSQNPRHKITKRGQNVTFRCDPISEHNRLYWYRQTLGQGPEFLTYFQNEAQLEKSRLLSDRFSAERPKGSFSTLEIQRTEQGDSAMYLCASYLNRGTDHNQPQHFGDGTRLSIL.

With regard to this clone: Other DNA sequences in this specimen translate into the identical CDR3. The gene calls are TRBV4-3 and TRBJ1-5; no reliable D call. The CDR3 has 13 residues. V shed 0 bases and J shed 7 bases, with 7 bases lying between them. CDR1 LGHNA and CDR2 YSLEER come from the germline V gene. CDR3 amino acids: CASSQDSGQPQHF. CDR3 nucleotides: TGCGCCAGCAGCCAAGATAGCGGCCAGCCCCAGCATTTT.

The rearrangement links TRBV5-1 to TRBJ2-1; unclear D gene. The CDR3 spans 15 residues. Trimming stripped 0 bases from V and 5 bases from J, with 12 bases between. Germline CDR1 and CDR2: SGHRS and YFSETQ. CDR3 region: CASSLAPGMNNEQFF. Written as DNA, the CDR3 is TGCGCCAGCAGCTTGGCTCCCGGTATGAACAATGAGCAGTTCTTC.

The J gene is TRBJ2-2, the V gene TRBV6-5; TRBD1 is a possible D gene (6 bases). The CDR3 runs 15 residues. V was trimmed by 7 bases and J by 6 bases, leaving 18 bases between them. The germline gives CDR1 MNHEY, CDR2 SVGAGI. The CDR3 nucleotides read TGTGCCAGCACCCTCCCAGGGGTCTACGCCGGGGAGCTGTTTTTT. This translates into CASTLPGVYAGELFF.

CDR3 amino acids: CSVDQTRVGSGYTF. In DNA form, the CDR3 reads TGCAGCGTTGATCAGACCCGGGTCGGGTCCGGCTACACCTTC. The V and J genes are TRBV29-1 and TRBJ1-2; no definite D call. CDR3 length equals 14 residues. V was trimmed by 3 bases and J by 8 bases, leaving 19 bases between them. Per the germline V gene, CDR1 is SQVTM and CDR2 is ANQGSEA. The complete variable domain, with remaining parts taken from reference TRBV29-1 and TRBJ1-2, reads SAVISQKPSRDICQRGTSLTIQCQVDSQVTMMFWYRQQPGQSLTLIATANQGSEATYESGFVIDKFPISRPNLTFSTLTVSNMSPEDSSIYLCSVDQTRVGSGYTFGSGTRLTVV.

The chain links TRBV11-3 to TRBJ2-1, with 9 nucleotides matching TRBD1. The CDR3 length is 16 residues. From germline, CDR1 is SGHNT and CDR2 YENEEA. V was clipped by 5 bases and J by 2 bases; unmatched bases: 7. The CDR3 sequence is CASSRTGQGPYNEQFF. The CDR3 nucleotides read TGTGCCAGCAGCCGGACGGGACAGGGCCCCTACAATGAGCAGTTCTTC.